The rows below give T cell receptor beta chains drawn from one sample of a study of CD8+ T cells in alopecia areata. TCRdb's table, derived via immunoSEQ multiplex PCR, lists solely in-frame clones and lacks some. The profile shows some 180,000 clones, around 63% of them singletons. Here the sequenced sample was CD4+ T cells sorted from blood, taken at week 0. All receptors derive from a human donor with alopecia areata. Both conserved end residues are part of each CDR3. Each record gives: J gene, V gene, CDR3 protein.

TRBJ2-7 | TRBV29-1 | CSVETTGTNEQYF
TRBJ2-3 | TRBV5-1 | CASSSRGEGPDTQYF
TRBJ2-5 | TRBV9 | CASSPSGGAETQYF
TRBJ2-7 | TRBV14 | CASSPTGMYEQYF
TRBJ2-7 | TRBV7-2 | CASSPMGQGYEQYF
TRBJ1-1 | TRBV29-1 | CSVSNTEAFF
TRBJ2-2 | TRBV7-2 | CASSPDRGGTGELFF
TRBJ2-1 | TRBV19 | CASNIPPAVEQFF
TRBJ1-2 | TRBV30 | CALALGGYYGYTF
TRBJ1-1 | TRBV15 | CATSRGGTLNTEAFF
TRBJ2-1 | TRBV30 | CAWSVPSGAYNEQFF
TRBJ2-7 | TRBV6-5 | CASTPGGVHEQYF
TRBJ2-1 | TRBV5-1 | CASSLTTGSGYNEQFF
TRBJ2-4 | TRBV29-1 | CSFVGIAKNIQYF
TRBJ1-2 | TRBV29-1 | CSVSRRLSEGYTF
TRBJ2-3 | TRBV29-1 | CSVPRTGGDTQYF
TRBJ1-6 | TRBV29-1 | CSVGQGDNSPLHF
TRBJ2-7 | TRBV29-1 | CSGSDRGDGNEQYF
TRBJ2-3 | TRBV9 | CASSVGTPGDTQYF
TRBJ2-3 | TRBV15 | CATSRGLAGEGTDTQYF
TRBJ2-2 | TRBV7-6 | CASSFSINTGELFF
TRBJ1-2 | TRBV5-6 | CASSLLGQPSNYGYTF
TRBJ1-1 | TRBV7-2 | CASSYQVPNTEAFF
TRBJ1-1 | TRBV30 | CACYRVRGTEAFF
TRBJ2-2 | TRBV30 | CAWMGQGYTGELFF
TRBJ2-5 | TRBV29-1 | CSVAQNQETQYF
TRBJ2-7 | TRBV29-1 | CSVHRDRDEQYF
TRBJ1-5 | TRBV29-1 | CSVVSGSNQPQHF
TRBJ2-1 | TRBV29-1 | CSVVYSYNEQFF
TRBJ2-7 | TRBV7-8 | CASRPRTGVYEQYF
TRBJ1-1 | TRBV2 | CASTLVRDTEAFF
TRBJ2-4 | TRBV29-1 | CSVDTGAKNIQYF
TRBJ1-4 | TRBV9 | CASSVGQDHNEKLFF
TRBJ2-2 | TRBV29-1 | CSVITQGARTGELFF
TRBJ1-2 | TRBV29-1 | CSVEADSRYGYTF
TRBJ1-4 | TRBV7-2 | CASSPYNSEKLFF
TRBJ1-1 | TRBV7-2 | CASAPPAYTEAFF
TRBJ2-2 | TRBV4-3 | CASSHGGLDTGELFF
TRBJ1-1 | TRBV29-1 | CSVSAGTEAFF
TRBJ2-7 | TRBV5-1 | CASSLSPSGAYEQYF
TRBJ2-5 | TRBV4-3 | CASSSSLGGTETQYF
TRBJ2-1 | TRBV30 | CAWSVAASSYNEQFF